These 30 T cell receptor beta chains share one sample of origin, sequenced in a study of cytomegalovirus exposure and HLA in healthy donors. PCR amplification relied on 60 Vbeta primers (plus 13 Jbeta primers). The data were produced by immunoSEQ multiplex PCR, yet TCRdb's version contains in-frame clones alone and is incomplete. The sample lists about 90,000 clones, 80% to 90% occurring once. The sequenced material came from PBMCs. The receptors shown here come from a young man in good health and CMV-seronegative.

This chain links TRBV21-1 with TRBJ1-2; no check of the table's D call, TRBD1, against the DNA was made. TRBV21-1 counts as a pseudogene. There are 16 residues in the CDR3. In DNA form, the CDR3 reads TGTGCCAGCGGGTCGTCGACAGGGGGACTCCACTATGGCTACACCTTC. Protein product: CASGSSTGGLHYGYTF.

This chain links TRBV15 with TRBJ2-5, with 11 bases matching TRBD1. CDR3 length: 15 residues. Germline CDR1 and CDR2: LNHNV and YYDKDF (reference sequence). The J segment lost 4 bases and the V segment lost 2 bases, leaving 3 bases of the junction unmatched. CDR3 region: CATSRKDRGLETQYF. DNA of the CDR3: TGTGCCACCAGCAGAAAGGACAGGGGGCTAGAGACCCAGTACTTC.

The chain links TRBV29-1 to TRBJ1-5, with 7 bases identical to TRBD1. J gave up 3 bases and V 4 bases, and 3 bases lay outside the gene matches. Looked up from germline, CDR1 is SQVTM and CDR2 is ANQGSEA. This CDR3 region has 13 residues. The CDR3 loop is CSVGQGVNQPQHF. The CDR3 region has the DNA TGCAGCGTTGGACAGGGAGTCAATCAGCCCCAGCATTTT.

V and J are TRBV19 and TRBJ1-1; 8 nucleotides align to TRBD1. Looked up from germline, CDR1 is LNHDA and CDR2 is SQIVND (reference sequence). V gave up 7 bases and J gave up 6 bases; unmatched junction bases: 10. The CDR3 runs 14 residues. CDR3 DNA sequence: TGTGCCAGTAACCCTACAGGGGGGGGCCCTGAAGCTTTCTTT. Translated, it gives CASNPTGGGPEAFF.

J is TRBJ2-7 and V is TRBV19; tentatively, D is TRBD2 (6 bases). Trimming removed 8 bases from V and 2 bases from J, with 16 bases in between. This CDR3 is built from 14 residues. Looked up from germline, CDR1 is LNHDA and CDR2 is SQIVND (reference sequence). This CDR3 is CASGRTGDTYEQYF. The DNA of the CDR3 is TGTGCCAGTGGACGTACGGGGGATACCTACGAGCAGTACTTC.

This clone occurred once. The gene calls are TRBV7-2 and TRBJ2-3, with 7 bases aligning to TRBD2. Germline V CDR1 and CDR2: SGHTA, FQGNSA. V dropped 4 bases and J dropped 5; count of bases not matched to a gene: 3. CDR3 size: 13 residues. In DNA, the CDR3 is TGTGCCAGCAGCTACGCTAGCGGAGATACGCAGTATTTT. Residues: CASSYASGDTQYF.

The rearrangement joins TRBV21-1 to TRBJ2-7; TRBD1, the D gene given by the table, was not confirmed from the DNA. TRBV21-1 is a known pseudogene. This CDR3 contains 17 residues. The CDR3 loop is CASSRNLRDRDLSEQYF. The DNA for the CDR3 is TGTGCCAGCAGCCGGAACCTCCGGGACAGGGATCTCTCCGAGCAGTACTTC.

V gene TRBV9 combines with J gene TRBJ2-7, with TRBD1 matching over 9 bases. This CDR3 spans 14 amino acids. The V gene's germline CDR1 is SGDLS and CDR2 YYNGEE. The V and J ends lost 3 bases and 5 bases, in that order; junction bases with no gene match: 6. The CDR3 region has the DNA TGTGCCAGCAGCGCCGGCGGGACAGGGAACGAGCAGTACTTC. This sequence encodes CASSAGGTGNEQYF. Filled out from reference TRBV9 and TRBJ2-7, the complete variable domain reads DSGVTQTPKHLITATGQRVTLRCSPRSGDLSVYWYQQSLDQGLQFLIQYYNGEERAKGNILERFSAQQFPDLHSELNLSSLELGDSALYFCASSAGGTGNEQYFGPGTRLTVT.

The V call is TRBV28, the J call TRBJ1-5; 8 nucleotides line up with TRBD1. This CDR3 has 19 amino acids. J lost 3 bases, V lost 10 bases, and 23 bases had no gene match. The germline V gene encodes CDR1 MDHEN and CDR2 SYDVKM. CDR3 in amino acids: CATDPGQGRILVVNQPQHF. The CDR3 region has the DNA TGTGCCACCGATCCCGGACAGGGTAGGATTTTAGTGGTCAATCAGCCCCAGCATTTT. Based on the CDR3 plus reference TRBV28 and TRBJ1-5, the full variable domain is DVKVTQSSRYLVKRTGEKVFLECVQDMDHENMFWYRQDPGLGLRLIYFSYDVKMKEKGDIPEGYSVSREKKERFSLILESASTNQTSMYLCATDPGQGRILVVNQPQHFGDGTRLSIL.

The rearrangement joins TRBV6-5 to TRBJ1-6, with D possibly TRBD1 on 5 matching bases. The CDR3 sequence is 13 residues long. CDR1 is MNHEY and CDR2 is SVGAGI in the germline V gene. Trimming left V 10 bases short and J 7 bases short, with 14 bases between. The chain's CDR3 is CATRVEGNSPLHF. The CDR3, as DNA: TGTGCCACGAGGGTGGAGGGGAATTCACCCCTCCACTTT.

This clone was seen only once. The genes are TRBV19 and TRBJ2-1; the D gene is possibly TRBD1 (7 bases). The ends were cut back, 4 bases at V and 8 bases at J, with 15 bases in the middle. The V gene's germline CDR1 is LNHDA and CDR2 SQIVND (reference sequence). The CDR3 totals 14 residues. As DNA, the CDR3 is TGTGCCAGTAGTAGCGGGACAGCGAGGGATGAGCAGTTCTTC. It specifies CASSSGTARDEQFF.

This chain uses TRBV14 with TRBJ2-7; D call uncertain. The CDR3 spans 12 residues. CDR1 is SGHDN, CDR2 FVKESK, per germline. Trimming cost V 2 bases and J 4 bases, with 6 bases left between them. In DNA, the CDR3 is TGTGCCAGCAGCCAATGGCCTTACGAGCAGTACTTC. It codes for CASSQWPYEQYF.

This chain uses TRBV7-6 with TRBJ1-3, with TRBD1 matching 7 bases. The CDR3 has 15 amino acids. The germline gives CDR1 SGHVS, CDR2 FNYEAQ. V shed 4 bases and J 1 base; nucleotides not matched to a gene: 4. DNA of the CDR3: TGTGCCAGCAGCTCCGGGACAGATTCTGGAAACACCATATATTTT. Protein: CASSSGTDSGNTIYF.

The rearrangement uses TRBV29-1 and TRBJ1-1; unclear D gene. Trimming shortened V by 7 bases and J by 0 bases, and 12 bases separated the two germline ends. CDR3 length equals 13 residues. The germline CDR1 and CDR2 sequences are SQVTM and ANQGSEA. The CDR3 is CSARRELNTEAFF. In DNA form, the CDR3 reads TGCAGCGCTCGAAGGGAGTTGAACACTGAAGCTTTCTTT.

The count of this clone is one. J is TRBJ2-7 and V is TRBV10-3; TRBD2 aligns across 9 bases. CDR1 and CDR2 (germline): ENHRY, SYGVKD. The CDR3 is 13 amino acids. Trimming removed 10 bases from V and 8 bases from J; junction bases left unmatched: 12. CDR3 sequence reads: CATLASGVVQQYF. As DNA, the CDR3 is TGTGCCACCCTGGCTAGCGGGGTGGTGCAGCAGTACTTC.

The rearrangement uses TRBV9 and TRBJ2-1, with TRBD1 identical over 7 bases. Germline values: CDR1 SGDLS, CDR2 YYNGEE. V lost 5 bases, J lost 5 bases, and 10 bases stayed unmatched. The CDR3 has 15 residues. The CDR3 sequence is CASSEQTGSDNEQFF. The CDR3 nucleotides read TGTGCCAGCAGTGAACAGACAGGGAGCGACAATGAGCAGTTCTTC.

The chain employs TRBV9 and TRBJ1-5; 10 bases agree with TRBD1. Trimming at V came to 3 bases and at J to 6 bases, leaving 3 bases not matched to a gene. CDR1 and CDR2 (germline): SGDLS, YYNGEE. This CDR3 spans 14 amino acids. The CDR3 DNA is TGTGCCAGCAGCGCCCGGGACAGGGGTCAGCCCCAGCATTTT. As protein: CASSARDRGQPQHF.

This chain connects TRBV5-5 to TRBJ2-2, with D perhaps matching TRBD1 (5 bases). Trimming cost V 0 bases and J 0 bases, with 6 bases left between them. The germline V gene has CDR1 SGHKS and CDR2 YYEKEE (reference sequence). CDR3 length equals 15 residues. The CDR3 region has the DNA TGTGCCAGCAGCTTGGGGGGCGCGAACACCGGGGAGCTGTTTTTT. Its translation: CASSLGGANTGELFF.

CDR3 amino acids: CASSLSGTYYEQYF. DNA of the CDR3: TGTGCCAGCAGCCTTAGCGGGACCTACTACGAGCAGTACTTC. This sequence joins TRBV6-1 and TRBJ2-7, with 8 bases matching TRBD2. Germline-derived CDR1 and CDR2 are MNHNS and SASEGT. Unmatched junction bases numbered 7, after V lost 6 bases and J lost 3 bases. The length of the CDR3 is 14 residues.

V usage is TRBV28 and J usage is TRBJ2-1; the match to TRBD2 covers 10 bases. CDR3 length: 15 residues. Germline loops: CDR1 MDHEN, CDR2 SYDVKM. V shed 2 bases, J shed 6 bases, and the junction held 4 bases outside the gene matches. CDR3 protein: CASSLLSGRGNEQFF. CDR3 nucleotide sequence: TGTGCCAGCAGTTTACTCAGCGGGAGGGGCAATGAGCAGTTCTTC.

The chain employs TRBV4-3 and TRBJ2-7; D might be TRBD1 (5 bases). Deletions cut 0 bases from V and 7 bases from J, with 22 bases between. Germline-derived CDR1 and CDR2 are LGHNA and YSLEER. This CDR3 has 17 amino acids. The CDR3 DNA reads as TGCGCCAGCAGCCAAGAAGCTAGACAGTCCCTCCAGGGAGAGCAGTACTTC. This translates into CASSQEARQSLQGEQYF.

This rearrangement joins TRBV9 to TRBJ2-3; 14 bases align to TRBD2. V was clipped by 3 bases and J by 6 bases; unmatched bases: 21. This CDR3 region has 21 residues. From germline, CDR1 is SGDLS and CDR2 YYNGEE. The CDR3 nucleotides read TGTGCCAGCAGCGCGAACGTTGCGACTGCCGGGACTAGCGGGAGACGGGATACGCAGTATTTT. Translating it yields CASSANVATAGTSGRRDTQYF. Variable domain in full (rest from reference TRBV9 and TRBJ2-3): DSGVTQTPKHLITATGQRVTLRCSPRSGDLSVYWYQQSLDQGLQFLIQYYNGEERAKGNILERFSAQQFPDLHSELNLSSLELGDSALYFCASSANVATAGTSGRRDTQYFGPGTRLTVL.

The rearrangement joins TRBV29-1 to TRBJ2-6; weak D call: TRBD1 (6 bases). This CDR3 comprises 15 residues. V was clipped by 7 bases and J by 0 bases, with 13 bases between them. From germline, CDR1 is SQVTM and CDR2 ANQGSEA. The DNA of the CDR3 is TGCAGCGCGAGGGGGTACCTCTCTGGGGCCAACGTCCTGACTTTC. Amino acids: CSARGYLSGANVLTF.

The rearrangement joins TRBV5-4 to TRBJ2-7, with D possibly TRBD2 on 6 matching bases. The CDR3 has 13 amino acids. V was cut by 4 bases and J by 5 bases, with 13 bases left in between. Per the germline V gene, CDR1 is SGHNT and CDR2 is YYREEE (reference sequence). In nucleotides, the CDR3 is TGTGCCAGCAGCCCCCGGACGGGAGACGAGCAGTACTTC. It codes for CASSPRTGDEQYF.

The genes are TRBV9 and TRBJ2-5, with D possibly being TRBD2 (5 bases). Germline V gene sequence: CDR1 SGDLS, CDR2 YYNGEE. The CDR3 has 15 amino acids. The V gene lost 0 bases and the J gene lost 5 bases, with 14 bases spanning the gap. CDR3 bases: TGTGCCAGCAGCGTAGCGGGGTCGTTGGGGGAGACCCAGTACTTC. Amino acid sequence: CASSVAGSLGETQYF.

CDR3 sequence: CASSYSGVYNEQFF. The CDR3 DNA reads as TGTGCCAGCAGTTATAGCGGGGTTTACAATGAGCAGTTCTTC. The V call is TRBV6-5, the J call TRBJ2-1, with 8 positions matching TRBD2. This CDR3 region has 14 residues. V shed 3 bases and J 4 bases; nucleotides not matched to a gene: 2. Germline CDR1 and CDR2: MNHEY and SVGAGI.

The J gene is TRBJ2-5, the V gene TRBV21-1; the table's D call of TRBD1 was not tested on the DNA. Judging by the DNA end, TRBJ2-7 fits better; the J call may be wrong. TRBV21-1 is a documented pseudogene. This CDR3 contains 18 residues. The CDR3 region is CASASPLLPGTDSYEQYF. CDR3 DNA sequence: TGTGCCAGCGCAAGCCCACTCCTCCCCGGGACAGACTCCTACGAGCAGTACTTC.

The V call is TRBV18, the J call TRBJ2-2; unclear D gene. This CDR3 has 16 residues. Per germline, CDR1 KGHSH and CDR2 LQKENI. V was cut by 1 base and J by 5 bases, with 14 bases left in between. CDR3 nucleotides: TGTGCCAGCTCACCACTCGCGGTCGCAGAGACCGGGGAGCTGTTTTTT. Translation gives CASSPLAVAETGELFF.

V gene TRBV4-2 combines with J gene TRBJ2-7; 13 bases line up with TRBD2. The V gene's germline CDR1 is LGHNA and CDR2 YNFKEQ. Losses at the gene ends were 1 base for V and 0 bases for J; bases not matched to a gene: 0. This CDR3 is 16 amino acids long. The CDR3 DNA reads TGTGCCAGCAGCCAAGGGACTAGCGGGAGCTCCTACGAGCAGTACTTC. It yields the protein CASSQGTSGSSYEQYF.

This rearrangement joins TRBV28 to TRBJ1-5; possible D gene TRBD1, 5 bases. The CDR3 is made up of 14 amino acids. The V and J ends lost 8 bases and 0 bases respectively, with 11 bases between them. From germline, CDR1 is MDHEN and CDR2 SYDVKM. Here the CDR3 reads CASSKGYSNQPQHF. The CDR3 nucleotides are TGTGCCAGCTCAAAGGGGTATAGCAATCAGCCCCAGCATTTT.